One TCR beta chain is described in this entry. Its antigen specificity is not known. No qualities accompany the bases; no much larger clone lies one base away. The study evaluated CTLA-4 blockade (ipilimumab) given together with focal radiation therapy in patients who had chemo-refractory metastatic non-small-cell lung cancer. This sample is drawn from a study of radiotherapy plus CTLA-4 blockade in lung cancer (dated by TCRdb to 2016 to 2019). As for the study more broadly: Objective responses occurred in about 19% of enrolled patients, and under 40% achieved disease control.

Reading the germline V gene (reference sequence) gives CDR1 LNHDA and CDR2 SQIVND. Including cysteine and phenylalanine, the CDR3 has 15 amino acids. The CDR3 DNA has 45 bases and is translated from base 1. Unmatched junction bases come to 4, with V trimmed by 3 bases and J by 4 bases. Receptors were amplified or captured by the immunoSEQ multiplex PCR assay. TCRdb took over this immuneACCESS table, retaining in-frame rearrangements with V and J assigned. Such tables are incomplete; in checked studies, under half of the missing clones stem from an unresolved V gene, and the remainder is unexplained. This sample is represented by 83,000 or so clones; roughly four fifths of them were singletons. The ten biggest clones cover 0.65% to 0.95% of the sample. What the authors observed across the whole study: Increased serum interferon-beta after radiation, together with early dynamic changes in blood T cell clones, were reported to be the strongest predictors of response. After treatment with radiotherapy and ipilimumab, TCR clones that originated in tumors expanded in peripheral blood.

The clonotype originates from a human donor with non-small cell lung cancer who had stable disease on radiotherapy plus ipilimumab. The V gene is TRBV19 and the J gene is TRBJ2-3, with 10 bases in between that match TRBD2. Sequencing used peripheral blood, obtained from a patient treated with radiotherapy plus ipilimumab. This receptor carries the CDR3 CASSIASGSADTQYF. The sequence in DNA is TGTGCCAGTAGTATCGCTAGCGGGAGTGCAGATACGCAGTATTTT.